This T cell receptor beta chain is drawn from a study of identical twins. This clonotype was observed a few times. Germline CDR1 is GTSNPN and CDR2 is SVGIG (reference sequence). Trimming took off 3 bases at V and 5 bases at J, with 14 bases between the two ends. The CDR3 length is 14 residues. A single record per CDR3 protein comes from TCRdb applying MiXCR to the 5' RACE reads. This table has around 250,000 distinct CDR3 sequences, roughly an eighth appearing once. The sample was also linked to a second study, of yellow fever vaccine responses in identical twins.

The sequenced sample consisted of memory (CD45RO+) T cells sorted from blood. This sequence joins TRBV30 and TRBJ2-1; D unclear. The TCR comes from a woman younger than 35 in good health. CDR3 sequence: CAWSVHRLDNEQFF. The CDR3, as DNA: TGTGCCTGGAGCGTACACCGGTTGGACAATGAGCAGTTCTTC.